Below, 8 T cell receptor beta chains from the same sample are listed, as sequenced in a study of blood T cell repertoires in COVID-19. Some clones are missing from TCRdb's copy, which holds only in-frame ones; the method was immunoSEQ multiplex PCR. This table has 130,000 to 150,000 clones, under 85% appearing once. The specimen sequenced was peripheral blood. The receptors come from a man aged 50-59 years with active or convalescent COVID-19.

This clone occurred a few times. V and J are TRBV4-1 and TRBJ1-5; 7 bases agree with TRBD1. The V segment lost 0 bases and the J segment 6 bases; nucleotides outside the gene matches: 5. Germline CDR1 reads MGHRA; CDR2 reads YSYEKL. This CDR3 has 15 residues. The CDR3 sequence is CASSQDRQGSQPQHF. Here the CDR3 DNA reads TGCGCCAGCAGCCAAGATCGACAGGGAAGTCAGCCCCAGCATTTT.

V and J are TRBV28 and TRBJ2-1, with D hard to call. The CDR3 contains 15 residues. V was trimmed by 6 bases and J by 0 bases, leaving 12 bases between them. Germline V gene lookup returns CDR1 MDHEN and CDR2 SYDVKM. In DNA form, the CDR3 reads TGTGCCAGCAGAACTACCACGAGCTCCTACAATGAGCAGTTCTTC. Amino acids: CASRTTTSSYNEQFF.

The chain is built from TRBV5-5 and TRBJ1-1, with D unresolved. Trimming removed 1 base at V and 1 base at J, with 8 bases between. The CDR3 length is 14 residues. Germline V CDR1 and CDR2: SGHKS, YYEKEE (reference sequence). The CDR3 reads CASSLPGRNTEAFF. The CDR3 DNA is TGTGCCAGCAGCTTGCCAGGAAGGAACACTGAAGCTTTCTTT.

This clone appeared once. The chain employs TRBV18 and TRBJ2-5; 8 bases are shared with TRBD1. V dropped 6 bases and J dropped 0; count of bases not matched to a gene: 9. The germline V gene encodes CDR1 KGHSH and CDR2 LQKENI. The CDR3 length is 16 residues. The CDR3 DNA is TGTGCCAGCTCGCAAGACAGGGGTGGGTACCAAGAGACCCAGTACTTC. Protein sequence: CASSQDRGGYQETQYF.

This chain uses TRBV27 with TRBJ2-3, with 10 bases lining up with TRBD2. Germline CDR1 is MNHEY and CDR2 is SMNVEV (reference sequence). CDR3 length: 13 amino acids. Trimming at V came to 4 bases and at J to 5 bases, leaving 0 bases not matched to a gene. Here the CDR3 DNA reads TGTGCCAGCAGTTGGACTAGCGGAGATACGCAGTATTTT. This translates into CASSWTSGDTQYF.

This clone was picked up a small number of times. The V and J genes are TRBV7-3 and TRBJ2-7; 9 bases fit TRBD1. The trim removed 5 bases at V and 10 bases at J, leaving 12 bases unmatched. In germline, CDR1 is SGHTA, CDR2 FQGTGA. CDR3 size: 14 residues. This CDR3 is CASSPAGTGRPQYF. CDR3 sequence (DNA): TGTGCCAGCAGCCCAGCCGGGACAGGGAGACCCCAGTACTTC.

This chain connects TRBV27 to TRBJ1-2, with a tentative D call TRBD1 (5 bases). This CDR3 contains 12 residues. The ends were cut back, 1 base at V and 8 bases at J, with 8 bases in the middle. Germline lookup yields CDR1 MNHEY and CDR2 SMNVEV (reference sequence). The CDR3 loop reads CASSLLGAGYTF. For the CDR3, the DNA is TGTGCCAGCAGTTTATTAGGGGCCGGCTACACCTTC.

This clone was seen only a few times. The genes are TRBV27 and TRBJ2-5; 9 bases match TRBD1. Germline V lookup: CDR1 MNHEY, CDR2 SMNVEV (reference sequence). The CDR3 runs 16 residues. Losses at the gene ends were 4 bases for V and 2 bases for J; bases not matched to a gene: 8. The CDR3 sequence is CASSSLGTGSQETQYF. In nucleotides, the CDR3 is TGTGCCAGCAGTTCTCTGGGGACAGGGTCACAAGAGACCCAGTACTTC.